Listed below are T cell receptor beta chains from one sample, sequenced in a study of CD4 T cells in relation to SARS-CoV-2 and coronaviruses. The antigens these receptors bind are not known. Measured with immunoSEQ multiplex PCR; TCRdb has only the in-frame clones, and not every one. Here the sample spans about 22,000 clones, 77% being singletons. The sample was CD4+ T cells from PBMCs, cultured in vitro. Source of these receptors: a human donor in good health. Each CDR3 is given with its conserved first and last residue. A D gene is named only where the DNA matches it firmly. The size of a clone is reported for some rows only, either as once, few or many, or as a class for expanded clones.

J gene: TRBJ1-2; V gene: TRBV28; D gene: .; clone size: .; CDR3 protein: CASSLHGPDYGYTF; CDR3 DNA: TGTGCCAGCAGTTTACACGGGCCCGACTATGGCTACACCTTC
J gene: TRBJ1-4; V gene: TRBV19; D gene: .; clone size: .; CDR3 protein: CASRDQGPIEKLFF; CDR3 DNA: TGTGCCAGCCGAGATCAGGGGCCGATTGAAAAACTGTTTTTT
J gene: TRBJ2-2; V gene: TRBV7-3; D gene: .; clone size: .; CDR3 protein: CASSLGDRDGNTGELFF; CDR3 DNA: TGTGCCAGCAGCTTGGGGGATCGGGACGGTAACACCGGGGAGCTGTTTTTT
J gene: TRBJ2-2; V gene: TRBV5-6; D gene: .; clone size: .; CDR3 protein: CASSPYTGELFF; CDR3 DNA: TGTGCCAGCAGCCCCTACACCGGGGAGCTGTTTTTT
J gene: TRBJ2-7; V gene: TRBV12-3/TRBV12-4; D gene: .; clone size: .; CDR3 protein: CASRSPYEQYF; CDR3 DNA: TGTGCCAGCAGATCCCCCTACGAGCAGTACTTC
J gene: TRBJ2-6; V gene: TRBV19; D gene: .; clone size: .; CDR3 protein: CASSIFQGLGANVLTF; CDR3 DNA: TGTGCCAGTAGTATCTTTCAGGGGCTTGGGGCCAACGTCCTGACTTTC
J gene: TRBJ2-6; V gene: TRBV7-9; D gene: TRBD1; clone size: once; CDR3 protein: CASSLEGQLSGANVLTF; CDR3 DNA: TGTGCCAGCAGCTTAGAGGGACAGCTCTCTGGGGCCAACGTCCTGACTTTC
J gene: TRBJ2-1; V gene: TRBV19; D gene: TRBD1; clone size: .; CDR3 protein: CASSIWSQGGYNEQFF; CDR3 DNA: TGTGCCAGTAGTATATGGTCACAGGGGGGCTACAATGAGCAGTTCTTC
J gene: TRBJ1-5; V gene: TRBV28; D gene: TRBD1; clone size: few; CDR3 protein: CASSGQGARNQPQHF; CDR3 DNA: TGTGCCAGCAGTGGACAGGGGGCGCGCAATCAGCCCCAGCATTTT
J gene: TRBJ1-1; V gene: TRBV5-1; D gene: .; clone size: few; CDR3 protein: CASSLRGDAAEAFF; CDR3 DNA: TGCGCCAGCAGCCTACGTGGGGATGCCGCTGAAGCTTTCTTT
J gene: TRBJ1-2; V gene: TRBV19; D gene: TRBD1; clone size: once; CDR3 protein: CASSPRGQGFYGYTF; CDR3 DNA: TGTGCCAGTAGCCCACGAGGACAGGGGTTTTATGGCTACACCTTC
J gene: TRBJ2-7; V gene: TRBV10-3; D gene: TRBD1; clone size: .; CDR3 protein: CAISESGQGNPYEQYF; CDR3 DNA: TGTGCCATCAGTGAGTCGGGACAGGGGAATCCCTACGAGCAGTACTTC
J gene: TRBJ1-2; V gene: TRBV2; D gene: .; clone size: .; CDR3 protein: CASSVEPIYGYTF; CDR3 DNA: TGTGCCAGCAGTGTGGAGCCAATCTATGGCTACACCTTC
J gene: TRBJ2-1; V gene: TRBV5-4; D gene: TRBD2; clone size: .; CDR3 protein: CASSLSTGLVVFF; CDR3 DNA: TGTGCCAGCAGCCTATCCACGGGACTAGTGGTGTTCTTC
J gene: TRBJ1-1; V gene: TRBV5-6; D gene: TRBD1; clone size: .; CDR3 protein: CASSSNNRGLTMNTEAFF; CDR3 DNA: TGTGCCAGCAGCTCGAACAACAGGGGACTTACCATGAACACTGAAGCTTTCTTT
J gene: TRBJ1-3; V gene: TRBV11-2; D gene: .; clone size: .; CDR3 protein: CASSLGAVSGNTIYF; CDR3 DNA: TGTGCCAGCAGCCTTGGTGCAGTCTCTGGAAACACCATATATTTT
J gene: TRBJ2-5; V gene: TRBV15; D gene: TRBD2; clone size: .; CDR3 protein: CATSSRYSGRRKETQYF; CDR3 DNA: TGTGCCACCAGCAGTCGGTACAGCGGGAGGCGAAAAGAGACCCAGTACTTC
J gene: TRBJ2-2; V gene: TRBV13; D gene: .; clone size: once; CDR3 protein: CASSLGSGENTGELFF; CDR3 DNA: TGTGCCAGCAGCTTAGGCTCAGGGGAGAACACCGGGGAGCTGTTTTTT
J gene: TRBJ2-3; V gene: TRBV5-5; D gene: .; clone size: .; CDR3 protein: CASSSMTGAGTDTQYF; CDR3 DNA: TGTGCCAGCAGCTCTATGACGGGAGCGGGTACAGATACGCAGTATTTT
J gene: TRBJ1-3; V gene: TRBV7-3; D gene: .; clone size: .; CDR3 protein: CASSLGISGNTIYF; CDR3 DNA: TGTGCCAGCAGCTTGGGGATCTCTGGAAACACCATATATTTT
J gene: TRBJ2-3; V gene: TRBV7-9; D gene: .; clone size: .; CDR3 protein: CASSLDRGNYVTDTQYF; CDR3 DNA: TGTGCCAGCAGCTTAGATAGGGGAAACTATGTCACAGATACGCAGTATTTT
J gene: TRBJ2-3; V gene: TRBV11-3; D gene: .; clone size: once; CDR3 protein: CASSLEYGTQYF; CDR3 DNA: TGTGCCAGCAGCTTAGAATACGGAACGCAGTATTTT
J gene: TRBJ1-5; V gene: TRBV2; D gene: TRBD1; clone size: .; CDR3 protein: CASSPGQGNQPQHF; CDR3 DNA: TGTGCCAGCAGCCCCGGACAGGGCAATCAGCCCCAGCATTTT
J gene: TRBJ1-1; V gene: TRBV10-3; D gene: .; clone size: few; CDR3 protein: CAISASEWETEAFF; CDR3 DNA: TGTGCCATCAGTGCGTCGGAGTGGGAGACTGAAGCTTTCTTT
J gene: TRBJ1-2; V gene: TRBV28; D gene: TRBD1; clone size: .; CDR3 protein: CASSTPPGQGARGYTF; CDR3 DNA: TGTGCCAGCAGTACACCCCCGGGACAGGGGGCGAGGGGCTACACCTTC
J gene: TRBJ2-2; V gene: TRBV6-1; D gene: .; clone size: .; CDR3 protein: CASSEAGYDTGELFF; CDR3 DNA: TGTGCCAGCAGTGAAGCGGGATACGACACCGGGGAGCTGTTTTTT
J gene: TRBJ1-6; V gene: TRBV6-1; D gene: .; clone size: few; CDR3 protein: CASSELQAVANSPLHF; CDR3 DNA: TGTGCCAGCAGTGAATTACAGGCTGTCGCTAATTCACCCCTCCACTTT
J gene: TRBJ2-6; V gene: TRBV6-5; D gene: .; clone size: medium-sized; CDR3 protein: CASSYGPLRGANVLTF; CDR3 DNA: TGTGCCAGCAGTTATGGCCCTCTCCGTGGGGCCAACGTCCTGACTTTC
J gene: TRBJ2-3; V gene: TRBV25-1; D gene: TRBD2; clone size: .; CDR3 protein: CASSTGLAGVGTDTQYF; CDR3 DNA: TGTGCCAGCAGCACGGGACTAGCGGGAGTGGGCACAGATACGCAGTATTTT
J gene: TRBJ2-7; V gene: TRBV27; D gene: .; clone size: .; CDR3 protein: CASSLSIRGPGPYEQYF; CDR3 DNA: TGTGCCAGCAGTTTATCGATAAGGGGACCCGGGCCGTACGAGCAGTACTTC
J gene: TRBJ1-1; V gene: TRBV19; D gene: .; clone size: .; CDR3 protein: CASGSGSAEAFF; CDR3 DNA: TGTGCCAGTGGGTCAGGGAGCGCTGAAGCTTTCTTT
J gene: TRBJ2-7; V gene: TRBV19; D gene: TRBD1; clone size: .; CDR3 protein: CASSIVGTGPNEQYF; CDR3 DNA: TGTGCCAGTAGTATCGTAGGGACAGGTCCCAACGAGCAGTACTTC
J gene: TRBJ1-5; V gene: TRBV9; D gene: .; clone size: .; CDR3 protein: CASSVAGGAQPQHF; CDR3 DNA: TGTGCCAGCAGCGTAGCGGGGGGGGCCCAGCCCCAGCATTTT